The 8 T cell receptor beta chains listed next were all sequenced from one sample in a study of monozygotic twins with inflammatory bowel disease. TCRdb reprocessed the 5' RACE reads and stores each CDR3 protein as one record, lacking DNA. Found here are some 300,000 distinct CDR3 sequences; the top ten clones hold roughly 5.8%. What was sequenced was blood. These receptors all stem from a human donor with ulcerative colitis or Crohn's disease, or a healthy co-twin of an affected twin (not recorded which).

This chain connects TRBV5-4 to TRBJ2-3; TCRdb calls TRBD1, which cannot be checked without DNA. This CDR3 is 16 amino acids long. Per germline, CDR1 SGHNT and CDR2 YYREEE (reference sequence). CDR3 sequence: CASSLGRDRGRDTQYF.

J is TRBJ1-2 and V is TRBV14; absent DNA, TCRdb's TRBD1 call cannot be checked. Germline CDR1 reads SGHDN; CDR2 reads FVKESK. This CDR3 has 15 amino acids. The CDR3 spells CASSQLEGGNYGYTF. Based on the CDR3 plus reference TRBV14 and TRBJ1-2, the full variable domain is EAGVTQFPSHSVIEKGQTVTLRCDPISGHDNLYWYRRVMGKEIKFLLHFVKESKQDESGMPNNRFLAERTGGTYSTLKVQPAELEDSGVYFCASSQLEGGNYGYTFGSGTRLTVV.

The rearrangement links TRBV14 to TRBJ1-3; TCRdb's D gene call, TRBD1, goes unchecked for lack of DNA. The CDR3 has 16 residues. The germline V gene has CDR1 SGHDN and CDR2 FVKESK. The CDR3 reads CASSQAGQGIENTIYF.

The V call is TRBV28, the J call TRBJ1-1. Germline CDR1 reads MDHEN; CDR2 reads SYDVKM. The CDR3 covers 12 residues. This chain's CDR3 is CASSLYNTEAFF.

J is TRBJ1-1 and V is TRBV23-1; TCRdb proposes TRBD1, but this gene call is untestable without DNA. TRBV23-1 is filed as an ORF, its function uncertain. The CDR3 consists of 16 residues. The CDR3 sequence is CASSQGSRDKNTEAFF.

The chain links TRBV25-1 to TRBJ2-3; TCRdb's assignment of TRBD1 cannot be checked, as there is no DNA. Germline V gene lookup returns CDR1 MGHDK and CDR2 SYGVNS. The CDR3 runs 13 residues. The CDR3: CASSEPDRDAQYF.

The chain employs TRBV7-2 and TRBJ2-7. Germline V CDR1 and CDR2: SGHTA, FQGNSA. The CDR3 is made up of 12 amino acids. The chain's CDR3 is CASSPPNYEQYF.

This chain connects TRBV6-2 or TRBV6-3 to TRBJ2-2; lacking DNA, the TRBD2 call made by TCRdb goes unchecked. Germline lookup yields CDR1 MNHEY and CDR2 SVGEGT. This CDR3 is built from 15 residues. The CDR3 protein is CASRPPGLATGELFF.